A selection of T cell receptor beta chains follows, all from one sample in a study of shared T cell receptors in the human thymus. The table came from immunoSEQ multiplex PCR; TCRdb's copy has only in-frame clones and leaves some out. The table lists over 450,000 clones, 78% of them singletons. These data were also reused for a study on human thymus T cells.

Material: thymocytes. Receptors originate from a boy under two years old with a congenital heart defect. The CDR3 runs from the conserved cysteine through the conserved F or W. D genes are given only for firm matches. Some rows have no size entry. The others give once, few or many, or a class for an expanded clone.

j_call	clone_size	d_call	v_call	cdr3_aa	cdr3_nt
TRBJ2-1	NA	TRBD1	TRBV11-3	CASSPRFRTGDRGQFF	TGTGCCAGCAGCCCAAGGTTTCGGACAGGGGATCGGGGGCAGTTCTTC
TRBJ2-7	NA	TRBD2	TRBV4-1	CASSQFLAASSYEQYF	TGCGCCAGCAGCCAGTTTCTAGCGGCCAGCTCCTACGAGCAGTACTTC
TRBJ2-1	NA	TRBD1	TRBV7-2	CASSVDRVNQPYNEQFF	TGTGCCAGCAGCGTCGACAGGGTCAATCAACCCTACAATGAGCAGTTCTTC
TRBJ2-7	NA	NA	TRBV9	CASSVERDGEGAYEQYF	TGTGCCAGCAGCGTAGAGCGCGACGGGGAGGGGGCCTACGAGCAGTACTTC
TRBJ1-1	NA	TRBD1	TRBV4-2	CASSQEATGGRTEAFF	TGTGCCAGCAGCCAAGAGGCCACAGGGGGGCGGACTGAAGCTTTCTTT
TRBJ2-1	NA	TRBD2	TRBV6-6	CASSFSGIRGEQFF	TGTGCCAGCAGTTTTAGCGGGATAAGGGGGGAGCAGTTCTTC
TRBJ2-1	NA	TRBD2	TRBV6-4	CASSDGTSGYEQFF	TGTGCCAGCAGTGACGGGACTAGCGGATATGAGCAGTTCTTC
TRBJ2-2	NA	TRBD2	TRBV5-5	CASSPPGQGLAGRLTGELFF	TGTGCCAGCAGCCCCCCCGGACAGGGACTAGCGGGAAGGCTCACCGGGGAGCTGTTTTTT
TRBJ1-3	NA	TRBD1	TRBV6-4	CASSDSDRGGNTIYF	TGTGCCAGCAGTGACTCCGACAGGGGTGGAAACACCATATATTTT
TRBJ2-7	few	TRBD2	TRBV5-1	CASSSRLAGGGEQYF	TGCGCCAGCAGCTCCCGACTAGCGGGAGGAGGCGAGCAGTACTTC
TRBJ1-1	NA	NA	TRBV6-5	CASSYRRGNTEAFF	TGTGCCAGCAGTTATCGCAGGGGCAACACTGAAGCTTTCTTT
TRBJ2-7	NA	TRBD2	TRBV6-1	CASGRGTYEQYF	TGTGCCAGCGGGAGGGGTACCTACGAGCAGTACTTC
TRBJ2-1	NA	NA	TRBV5-4	CASSLVFRNEQFF	TGTGCCAGCAGCTTGGTATTCCGGAATGAGCAGTTCTTC
TRBJ2-7	NA	TRBD2	TRBV4-2	CASSQGTSGSAEQYF	TGTGCCAGCAGCCAAGGGACTAGCGGGAGTGCCGAGCAGTACTTC